The T cell receptor (beta chain) described here comes from a study of spatial heterogeneity in lung cancer. This clonotype was picked up a small number of times. As yet, its antigen is unknown. Time point defined: sample taken at primary tumor resection. Via MiXCR, TCRdb re-called the 5' RACE reads, giving one row per CDR3 protein. The sample has 5,000 or so distinct CDR3 sequences; less than 15% are singletons. Trimming stripped 3 bases from V and 3 bases from J, with 3 bases between. CDR1 SGHTA and CDR2 FQGNSA come from the germline V gene. The CDR3 length is 12 residues. Points from the study as a whole: It was found that expanded intratumoral alpha and beta TCR counts tracked tumor mutation counts.

The source was lung tumor tissue, collected at surgery. This receptor was identified in a male donor with early-stage non-small cell lung cancer. V gene TRBV7-2 combines with J gene TRBJ2-1; D unclear. The DNA for the CDR3 is TGTGCCAGCAGCTTTGACTACAATGAGCAGTTCTTC. Translated, it gives CASSFDYNEQFF. The variable domain in full, completed from reference TRBV7-2 and TRBJ2-1, reads GAGVSQSPSNKVTEKGKDVELRCDPISGHTALYWYRQSLGQGLEFLIYFQGNSAPDKSGLPSDRFSAERTGGSVSTLTIQRTQQEDSAVYLCASSFDYNEQFFGPGTRLTVL.